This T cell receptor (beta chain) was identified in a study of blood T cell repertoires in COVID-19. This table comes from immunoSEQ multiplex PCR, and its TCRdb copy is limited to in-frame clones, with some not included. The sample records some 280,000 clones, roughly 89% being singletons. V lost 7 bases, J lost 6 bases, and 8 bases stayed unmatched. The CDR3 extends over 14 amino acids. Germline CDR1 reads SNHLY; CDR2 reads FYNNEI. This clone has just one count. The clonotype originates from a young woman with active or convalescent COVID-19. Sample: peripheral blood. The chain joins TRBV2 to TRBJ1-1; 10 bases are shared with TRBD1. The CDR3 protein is CASTTTGGRAEAFF. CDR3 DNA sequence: TGTGCCAGCACCACGACAGGGGGCCGAGCTGAAGCTTTCTTT.